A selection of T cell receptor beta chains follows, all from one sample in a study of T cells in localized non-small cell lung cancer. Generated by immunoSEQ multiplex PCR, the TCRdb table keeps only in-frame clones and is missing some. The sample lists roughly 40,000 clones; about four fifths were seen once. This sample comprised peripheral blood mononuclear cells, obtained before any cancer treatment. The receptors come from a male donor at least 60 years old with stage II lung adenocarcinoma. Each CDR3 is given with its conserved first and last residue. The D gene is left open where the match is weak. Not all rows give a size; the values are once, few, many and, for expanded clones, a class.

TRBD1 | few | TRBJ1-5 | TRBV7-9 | CASGRTGFGLQPQHF | TGTGCCAGCGGTCGGACAGGGTTCGGCCTTCAGCCCCAGCATTTT
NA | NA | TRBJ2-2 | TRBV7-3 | CASSQTTPGELFF | TGTGCCAGCAGCCAAACTACGCCCGGGGAGCTGTTTTTT
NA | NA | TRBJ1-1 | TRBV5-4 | CASSLDGVKAFF | TGTGCCAGCAGCCTGGACGGAGTTAAAGCTTTCTTT
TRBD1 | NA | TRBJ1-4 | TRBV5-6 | CASSFQGASEKLFF | TGTGCCAGCAGCTTTCAGGGGGCAAGTGAAAAACTGTTTTTT
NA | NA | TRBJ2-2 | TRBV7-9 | CASSLEVAGELFF | TGTGCCAGCAGCTTAGAGGTAGCCGGGGAGCTGTTTTTT
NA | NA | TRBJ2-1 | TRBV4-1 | CASSQVPGGGSYNEQFF | TGCGCCAGCAGCCAAGTCCCCGGTGGGGGCTCCTACAATGAGCAGTTCTTC
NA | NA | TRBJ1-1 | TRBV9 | CASSSSPDTEAFF | TGTGCCAGCAGCTCCTCTCCTGACACTGAAGCTTTCTTT
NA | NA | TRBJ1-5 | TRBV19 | CASSFSFRQQHNQPQHF | TGTGCCAGTAGCTTCTCCTTTCGACAGCAGCACAATCAGCCCCAGCATTTT
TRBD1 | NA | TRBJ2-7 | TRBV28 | CASSFGGQGSSYEQYF | TGTGCCAGCAGTTTTGGGGGACAGGGGAGCTCCTACGAGCAGTACTTC
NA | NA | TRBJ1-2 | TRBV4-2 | CASSQEGRAQDYGYTF | TGTGCCAGCAGCCAAGAGGGTAGGGCACAAGATTATGGCTACACCTTC
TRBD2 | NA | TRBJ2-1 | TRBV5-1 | CASSWGLAGGPGNEQFF | TGCGCCAGCAGCTGGGGACTAGCGGGAGGGCCGGGGAATGAGCAGTTCTTC
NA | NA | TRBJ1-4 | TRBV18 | CASSPDGATNEKLFF | TGTGCCAGCTCACCTGACGGTGCAACTAATGAAAAACTGTTTTTT
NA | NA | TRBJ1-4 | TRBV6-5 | CASSRGTTNEKLFF | TGTGCCAGCAGCAGGGGAACGACTAATGAAAAACTGTTTTTT
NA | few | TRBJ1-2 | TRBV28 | CASSLLTVPYGYTF | TGTGCCAGCAGCCTTCTGACAGTGCCCTATGGCTACACCTTC
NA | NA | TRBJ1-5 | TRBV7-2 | CASSSHGGIGQPQHF | TGTGCCAGCAGCAGTCATGGAGGGATAGGCCAGCCCCAGCATTTT
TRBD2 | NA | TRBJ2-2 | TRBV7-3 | CASSSPGTSVTGELFF | TGTGCCAGCAGCTCCCCTGGGACTAGCGTCACCGGGGAGCTGTTTTTT
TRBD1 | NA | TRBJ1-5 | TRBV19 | CASSQYTGTDRNQPQHF | TGTGCCAGTAGTCAATACACCGGGACAGACCGCAATCAGCCCCAGCATTTT
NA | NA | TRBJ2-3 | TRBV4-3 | CASSQEGRGPGQRDTQYF | TGCGCCAGCAGCCAAGAGGGAAGAGGCCCGGGACAACGAGATACGCAGTATTTT
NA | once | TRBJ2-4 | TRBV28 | CASSSPRGNIQYF | TGTGCCAGCAGCTCTCCCCGAGGGAACATTCAGTACTTC
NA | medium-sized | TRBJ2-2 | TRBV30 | CAWIGGGELFF | TGTGCCTGGATCGGTGGCGGGGAGCTGTTTTTT
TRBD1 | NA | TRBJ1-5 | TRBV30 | CAWSVGQGHQPQHF | TGTGCCTGGAGTGTCGGACAGGGGCATCAGCCCCAGCATTTT
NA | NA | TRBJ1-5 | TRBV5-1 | CASSLEGGHNQPQHF | TGCGCCAGCAGCTTGGAGGGGGGGCACAATCAGCCCCAGCATTTT
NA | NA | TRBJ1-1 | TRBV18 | CASSQTPNTEAFF | TGTGCCAGCTCACAAACACCAAACACTGAAGCTTTCTTT
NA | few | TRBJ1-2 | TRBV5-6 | CASSLDKEQEPLYGYTF | TGTGCCAGCAGCTTGGACAAAGAACAGGAGCCGCTATATGGCTACACCTTC
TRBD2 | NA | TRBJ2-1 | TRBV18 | CASSPGLAGFGEQFF | TGTGCCAGCTCACCGGGCCTAGCGGGATTTGGTGAGCAGTTCTTC
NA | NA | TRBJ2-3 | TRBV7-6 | CASSLASGPSNTQYF | TGTGCCAGCAGCTTAGCATCCGGACCCAGTAATACGCAGTATTTT
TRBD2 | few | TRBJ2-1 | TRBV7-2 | CASSLGGYSSYNEQFF | TGTGCCAGCAGCTTGGGGGGGTACTCCTCCTACAATGAGCAGTTCTTC
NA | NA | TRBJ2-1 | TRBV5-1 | CASGTGTTTYNEQFF | TGCGCCAGCGGAACAGGGACTACCACCTACAATGAGCAGTTCTTC
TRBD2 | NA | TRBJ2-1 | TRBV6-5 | CASSSPGSGGNEQFF | TGTGCCAGCAGTTCCCCGGGGAGCGGGGGGAATGAGCAGTTCTTC
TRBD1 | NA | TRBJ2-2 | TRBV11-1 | CASSPRDRANTGELFF | TGTGCCAGCAGCCCCCGGGACAGGGCCAACACCGGGGAGCTGTTTTTT
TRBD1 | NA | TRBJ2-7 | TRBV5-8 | CASSSPDRDLTYEQYF | TGTGCCAGCAGTTCTCCGGACAGGGATCTTACCTACGAGCAGTACTTC
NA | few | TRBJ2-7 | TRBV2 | CASSLTASEQYF | TGTGCCAGCAGTCTGACAGCGTCAGAGCAGTACTTC
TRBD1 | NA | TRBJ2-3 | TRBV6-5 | CASSYTTGEADTQYF | TGTGCCAGCAGTTACACGACAGGGGAGGCAGATACGCAGTATTTT
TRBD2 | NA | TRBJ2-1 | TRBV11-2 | CASSAGTSGNNEQFF | TGTGCCAGCAGCGCCGGGACTAGCGGAAACAATGAGCAGTTCTTC
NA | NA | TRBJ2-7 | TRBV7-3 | CASSLGGQGEQYF | TGTGCCAGCAGCTTAGGGGGTCAAGGCGAGCAGTACTTC
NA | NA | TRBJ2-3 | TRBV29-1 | CSVVGSSTDTQYF | TGCAGCGTTGTTGGGAGTAGCACAGATACGCAGTATTTT
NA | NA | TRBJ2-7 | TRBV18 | CASSRGGSYEQYF | TGTGCCAGCTCCCGAGGGGGCTCCTACGAGCAGTACTTC
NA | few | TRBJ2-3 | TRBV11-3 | CASSRDGQSTDTQYF | TGTGCCAGCAGCCGGGACGGGCAGAGCACAGATACGCAGTATTTT
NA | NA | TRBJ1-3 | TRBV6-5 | CASSPDGVSGNTIYF | TGTGCCAGCAGTCCGGACGGAGTCTCTGGAAACACCATATATTTT
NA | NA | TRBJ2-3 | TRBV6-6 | CASSYISLTDTQYF | TGTGCCAGCAGTTACATATCTCTCACAGATACGCAGTATTTT
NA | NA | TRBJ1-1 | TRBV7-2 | CASSGSGKGDTEAFF | TGTGCCAGCAGCGGATCAGGGAAGGGTGATACTGAAGCTTTCTTT
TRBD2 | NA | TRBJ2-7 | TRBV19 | CASSAHSGRAEVEQYF | TGTGCCAGTAGTGCCCATAGCGGGAGGGCCGAGGTCGAGCAGTACTTC
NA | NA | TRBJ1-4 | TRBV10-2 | CASTSQGEKLFF | TGCGCCAGCACTTCCCAGGGGGAAAAACTGTTTTTT
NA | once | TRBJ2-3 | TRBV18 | CASSPGLYPDGDTQYF | TGTGCCAGCTCACCAGGACTCTACCCGGATGGGGATACGCAGTATTTT
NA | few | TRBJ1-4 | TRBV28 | CASSSLVDKLFF | TGTGCCAGCAGTTCACTCGTTGACAAACTGTTTTTT
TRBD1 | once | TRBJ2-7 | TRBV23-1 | CASSDRFRSRGHLDRGYEQYF | TGCGCCAGCAGCGACCGATTCCGGTCAAGGGGGCACTTGGACAGGGGCTACGAGCAGTACTTC
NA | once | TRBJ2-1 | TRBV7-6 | CASSPERALYNEQFF | TGTGCCAGCAGTCCTGAGCGGGCGCTCTACAATGAGCAGTTCTTC